This record looks at one TCR beta chain sequence and its context. One entry per CDR3 protein, called by TCRdb with MiXCR from the RACE reads. Here the sample spans 73,000 or so distinct CDR3 sequences, 8.5% being singletons. The germline V gene encodes CDR1 LGHDT and CDR2 YNNKEL (reference sequence). The CDR3 is made up of 13 amino acids. The V gene lost 1 base and the J gene lost 9 bases, with 10 bases spanning the gap. The data were taken from a study of human T cells and chemical hapten exposure. The time point was: patch test 2, 6 weeks after DPC sensitization. Treatment of the sample: therapeutic diphenylcyclopropenone sensitization with weekly scalp DPC.

This receptor was obtained from a woman aged 45 to 65 with alopecia areata. Some clones in this sample may be carry-over from other donors' samples. This sequence joins TRBV3-1 and TRBJ2-1; D is perhaps TRBD2 (5 bases). The sample consisted of whole blood, taken in connection with sensitization to the hapten diphenylcyclopropenone (DPC). CDR3 coding DNA: TGTGCCAGCAGCCAAGCCGGGAATAGTGAGCAGTTCTTC. It translates to CASSQAGNSEQFF.